One and the same sample provided the 29 T cell receptor beta chains below, sequenced in a study of beta chain features in type 1 diabetes. Expressed TCRB transcripts were sequenced after all isolated RNA was converted to cDNA. Sequenced by immunoSEQ multiplex PCR; TCRdb stores in-frame clones only, minus some. The data hold 860,000 or so clones, with 15% to 20% observed a single time. Sequencing was done on a sample of naive CD4+ T cells from blood. These receptor sequences come from a woman younger than 30 in good health.

This chain joins TRBV9 and TRBJ2-1; TRBD2 matches 7 bases. CDR1 is SGDLS, CDR2 YYNGEE, per germline. This CDR3 comprises 16 residues. J lost 8 bases, V lost 0 bases, and 11 bases had no gene match. The CDR3 bases are TGTGCCAGCAGCGTAGACATCGGGAGGCCCTCTCATGAGCAGTTCTTC. This gives the protein CASSVDIGRPSHEQFF.

V gene TRBV7-2 combines with J gene TRBJ2-1; D assignment may be TRBD1 or TRBD2 (5 bases each). The CDR3 covers 14 residues. Between the trimmed V and J ends, which lost 5 bases and 8 bases, there was a span of 16 bases. Germline V gene sequence: CDR1 SGHTA, CDR2 FQGNSA. CDR3 nucleotides: TGTGCCAGCAGCCTAGAGGTGGGGCGGGATGAGCAGTTCTTC. This translates into CASSLEVGRDEQFF. The full variable domain, with the rest looked up from reference TRBV7-2 and TRBJ2-1, is GAGVSQSPSNKVTEKGKDVELRCDPISGHTALYWYRQSLGQGLEFLIYFQGNSAPDKSGLPSDRFSAERTGGSVSTLTIQRTQQEDSAVYLCASSLEVGRDEQFFGPGTRLTVL.

This clone came up a few times. The rearrangement uses TRBV11-2 and TRBJ2-7, with D uncertain. Germline CDR1 reads SGHAT; CDR2 reads FQNNGV. Trimming removed 5 bases from V and 0 bases from J, with 14 bases in between. CDR3 length equals 15 residues. The CDR3 here is CASSPLGYYSYEQYF. The CDR3, as DNA: TGTGCCAGCAGCCCCCTAGGCTACTACTCCTACGAGCAGTACTTC.

This rearrangement joins TRBV19 to TRBJ2-6, with 7 bases that match TRBD1. Germline CDR1 and CDR2: LNHDA and SQIVND (reference sequence). This CDR3 has 19 amino acids. Trimming cost V 4 bases and J 2 bases; bases outside gene matches: 14. CDR3 in DNA: TGTGCCAGTAGTACTCCGGGTAGCAGGGGGATTGCTGGGGCCAACGTCCTGACTTTC. This sequence encodes CASSTPGSRGIAGANVLTF.

This rearrangement joins TRBV27 to TRBJ2-3; D assignment may be TRBD1 or TRBD2 (5 bases each). V lost 7 bases and J 4 bases, leaving 12 bases between the germline ends. The V gene's germline CDR1 is MNHEY and CDR2 SMNVEV (reference sequence). The CDR3 has 13 residues. In nucleotides, the CDR3 is TGTGCCAGCAAATGGGGGACGGCAGATACGCAGTATTTT. Its protein is CASKWGTADTQYF.

Only a few counts were recorded for this clone. The chain carries TRBV14 and TRBJ2-3, with TRBD2 as a possible D gene (5 bases). The V and J ends lost 4 bases and 0 bases respectively, with 14 bases between them. The CDR3 consists of 16 residues. Per germline, CDR1 SGHDN and CDR2 FVKESK. The CDR3 loop reads CASSPYGGSSTDTQYF. In DNA form, the CDR3 reads TGTGCCAGCAGCCCGTATGGAGGATCGAGCACAGATACGCAGTATTTT.

The chain recombines TRBV28 with TRBJ2-1, with no clear D. V was trimmed by 7 bases and J by 8 bases, leaving 9 bases between them. The CDR3 runs to 11 residues. The germline CDR1 and CDR2 sequences are MDHEN and SYDVKM. The CDR3 DNA reads as TGTGCCAGCACTTCAACCCATGAGCAGTTCTTC. It specifies CASTSTHEQFF.

The chain uses TRBV29-1 and TRBJ2-2; 7 bases match TRBD1. Germline V gene data show CDR1 as SQVTM and CDR2 as ANQGSEA. The length of the CDR3 is 14 residues. The V segment lost 5 bases and the J segment 0 bases; nucleotides outside the gene matches: 3. This chain's CDR3 is CSVQDRPNTGELFF. DNA of the CDR3: TGCAGCGTTCAGGACAGGCCGAACACCGGGGAGCTGTTTTTT.

V and J are TRBV19 and TRBJ2-7; D might be TRBD2 (6 bases). Germline CDR1 reads LNHDA; CDR2 reads SQIVND (reference sequence). This CDR3 has 14 amino acids. V was clipped by 7 bases and J by 5 bases, with 18 bases between them. As DNA, the CDR3 is TGTGCCAGTACCCCCGGGGGAAACAGGAACGAGCAGTACTTC. Encoded protein: CASTPGGNRNEQYF.

The rearrangement uses TRBV11-2 and TRBJ1-2; D not resolved. The CDR3 covers 13 residues. V gave up 3 bases and J gave up 4 bases, with 9 bases separating them. Germline V gene data show CDR1 as SGHAT and CDR2 as FQNNGV. For the CDR3, the DNA is TGTGCCAGCAGCTTTCTGGGTAGCTATGGCTACACCTTC. Encoded protein: CASSFLGSYGYTF.

The sample holds a few counts of this clone. V gene TRBV9 combines with J gene TRBJ1-1; D ambiguous. This CDR3 spans 13 amino acids. V gave up 5 bases and J gave up 4 bases, with 12 bases separating them. Germline V gene data show CDR1 as SGDLS and CDR2 as YYNGEE. The CDR3 DNA reads as TGTGCCAGCAGTAATCCCTGGGGCACTGAAGCTTTCTTT. Translating it yields CASSNPWGTEAFF.

This clone has a handful of counts. The same CDR3 can be traced to other DNA sequences in this sample. The chain combines TRBV19 with TRBJ2-5; D not resolved. The CDR3 extends over 13 amino acids. Per the germline V gene, CDR1 is LNHDA and CDR2 is SQIVND (reference sequence). V gave up 4 bases and J gave up 0 bases, with 6 bases separating them. CDR3 protein: CASSSAYQETQYF. The CDR3 nucleotides read TGTGCCAGTAGTAGTGCTTACCAAGAGACCCAGTACTTC. Filled out from reference TRBV19 and TRBJ2-5, the complete variable domain reads DGGITQSPKYLFRKEGQNVTLSCEQNLNHDAMYWYRQDPGQGLRLIYYSQIVNDFQKGDIAEGYSVSREKKESFPLTVTSAQKNPTAFYLCASSSAYQETQYFGPGTRLLVL.

V and J are TRBV27 and TRBJ1-4; D might be TRBD1 (5 bases). Germline CDR1 and CDR2: MNHEY and SMNVEV (reference sequence). CDR3 length: 16 amino acids. The V and J ends lost 6 bases and 0 bases respectively, with 14 bases between them. The CDR3 protein is CASRPQPQATNEKLFF. The CDR3 region has the DNA TGTGCCAGCAGACCACAACCACAGGCAACTAATGAAAAACTGTTTTTT.

This clone was observed a few times. The chain combines TRBV7-9 with TRBJ1-4, with D uncertain. Germline V gives CDR1 SEHNR, CDR2 FQNEAQ (reference sequence). CDR3 length equals 17 residues. Between the trimmed V and J ends, which lost 4 bases and 6 bases, there was a span of 21 bases. The CDR3 bases are TGTGCCAGCAGCTCTCGGGCCCAAATTGGTTCGGATGAAAAACTGTTTTTT. It codes for CASSSRAQIGSDEKLFF. The complete variable domain, with remaining parts taken from reference TRBV7-9 and TRBJ1-4, reads DTGVSQNPRHKITKRGQNVTFRCDPISEHNRLYWYRQTLGQGPEFLTYFQNEAQLEKSRLLSDRFSAERPKGSFSTLEIQRTEQGDSAMYLCASSSRAQIGSDEKLFFGSGTQLSVL.

The chain has TRBV7-8 and TRBJ1-5; D is ambiguous. Looked up from germline, CDR1 is SGHVS and CDR2 is FQNEAQ. V lost 3 bases to trimming and J lost 7 bases, with 10 bases between them. The CDR3 has 13 amino acids. CDR3 nucleotide sequence: TGTGCCAGCAGCTTCGCAGAACAACAGCCCCAGCATTTT. It codes for CASSFAEQQPQHF.

J is TRBJ1-2 and V is TRBV4-2, with 7 bases matching TRBD1. V was clipped by 0 bases and J by 5 bases; unmatched bases: 15. Germline V lookup: CDR1 LGHNA, CDR2 YNFKEQ. The CDR3 is 18 amino acids. The CDR3 sequence is CASSQDPQGEAVVYGYTF. CDR3 nucleotide sequence: TGTGCCAGCAGCCAAGATCCCCAGGGGGAGGCGGTTGTATATGGCTACACCTTC.

The chain uses TRBV6-5 and TRBJ2-2; D gene unclear. V lost 7 bases to trimming and J lost 0 bases, with 12 bases between them. CDR3 length: 15 residues. Germline lookup yields CDR1 MNHEY and CDR2 SVGAGI. CDR3 sequence (DNA): TGTGCCAGCACCTCGTCTTTTACGAACACCGGGGAGCTGTTTTTT. Translated: CASTSSFTNTGELFF.

This sequence joins TRBV27 and TRBJ2-3; D gene uncertain. The CDR3 spans 14 residues. V lost 0 bases and J lost 0, with 4 bases in between. Germline loops: CDR1 MNHEY, CDR2 SMNVEV (reference sequence). This CDR3 reads CASSLSASTDTQYF. For the CDR3, the DNA is TGTGCCAGCAGTTTATCGGCGAGCACAGATACGCAGTATTTT.

Only a few counts were recorded for this clone. V usage is TRBV13 and J usage is TRBJ2-1; 8 bases fit TRBD1. The CDR3 has 17 residues. V lost 6 bases to trimming and J lost 1 base; unmatched junction nucleotides: 11. In germline, CDR1 is PRHDT, CDR2 FYEKMQ (reference sequence). The DNA for the CDR3 is TGTGCCAGCAGTTTCACAAACCGGGACAGGTCCTACAATGAGCAGTTCTTC. Translated, it gives CASSFTNRDRSYNEQFF.

The V gene is TRBV7-2, the J gene TRBJ2-5; 9 bases are a match to TRBD2. In germline, CDR1 is SGHTA, CDR2 FQGNSA. CDR3 length: 14 residues. The V segment lost 4 bases and the J segment 3 bases; nucleotides outside the gene matches: 3. The CDR3 loop is CASSSLAGKETQYF. For the CDR3, the DNA is TGTGCCAGCAGCTCTCTAGCGGGAAAAGAGACCCAGTACTTC.

The V and J genes are TRBV5-4 and TRBJ2-1; D is tentatively TRBD1 or TRBD2 (5 bases each). CDR1 SGHNT and CDR2 YYREEE come from the germline V gene (reference sequence). The CDR3 spans 15 residues. Trimming removed 4 bases at V and 0 bases at J, with 11 bases between. The DNA of the CDR3 is TGTGCCAGCAGCCCGCAGGGAGCCTCCTACAATGAGCAGTTCTTC. Amino acids: CASSPQGASYNEQFF.

This clone was found a few times. This CDR3 reads CASSSRGTGEETQYF. In DNA form, the CDR3 reads TGCGCCAGCAGCTCGCGTGGGACAGGGGAAGAGACCCAGTACTTC. The chain couples TRBV5-1 to TRBJ2-5; TRBD1 matches at 10 bases. This CDR3 contains 15 residues. Trimming cost V 3 bases and J 3 bases; bases outside gene matches: 5. Per germline, CDR1 SGHRS and CDR2 YFSETQ. Full variable domain (missing parts from reference TRBV5-1 and TRBJ2-5): KAGVTQTPRYLIKTRGQQVTLSCSPISGHRSVSWYQQTPGQGLQFLFEYFSETQRNKGNFPGRFSGRQFSNSRSEMNVSTLELGDSALYLCASSSRGTGEETQYFGPGTRLLVL.

This clone was observed a handful of times. The chain carries TRBV28 and TRBJ1-2, with TRBD1 identical over 8 bases. Trimming at V came to 6 bases and at J to 8 bases, leaving 11 bases not matched to a gene. The CDR3 runs 14 residues. Germline V gene data show CDR1 as MDHEN and CDR2 as SYDVKM. CDR3 nucleotides: TGTGCCAGCAGCAAGACCCCGACAGGGGCGGGCTACACCTTC. Residues: CASSKTPTGAGYTF.

The J gene is TRBJ2-5, the V gene TRBV11-2; the D gene is possibly TRBD1 (6 bases). The CDR3 is 15 amino acids. Trimming took 1 base from V and 6 from J, leaving 15 bases between them. Looked up from germline, CDR1 is SGHAT and CDR2 is FQNNGV. CDR3 DNA: TGTGCCAGCAGCTTAGTGTGGGACAAGAAAAAGACCCAGTACTTC. Protein sequence: CASSLVWDKKKTQYF.

The chain joins TRBV10-3 to TRBJ2-1; 12 positions match TRBD2. The CDR3 runs to 15 residues. V lost 4 bases, J lost 5 bases, and 3 bases stayed unmatched. In germline, CDR1 is ENHRY, CDR2 SYGVKD. CDR3 sequence: CAISALAGGNNEQFF. The CDR3 DNA sequence: TGTGCCATCAGTGCGCTAGCGGGAGGGAACAATGAGCAGTTCTTC.

This clone was detected only a few times. The genes are TRBV19 and TRBJ2-1; 10 bases fit TRBD2. The CDR3 totals 14 residues. Per the germline V gene, CDR1 is LNHDA and CDR2 is SQIVND (reference sequence). V was pared by 7 bases and J by 10 bases, with 10 bases of the junction left unmatched. The CDR3 DNA is TGTGCCAGTACTGGGACTAGCGTTACCGGGGAGCAGTTCTTC. The encoded protein is CASTGTSVTGEQFF.

Only a few counts were recorded for this clone. V and J are TRBV6-5 and TRBJ2-2, with 7 bases that match TRBD1. The ends lost 7 bases at V and 6 bases at J; junction bases unmatched: 5. Germline V gene data show CDR1 as MNHEY and CDR2 as SVGAGI. The CDR3 is 13 residues long. CDR3 nucleotides: TGTGCCAGCAACACAGGGGTCCCCGGGGAGCTGTTTTTT. It codes for CASNTGVPGELFF.

The chain has TRBV7-2 and TRBJ2-7, with 10 bases lining up with TRBD1. The V and J ends lost 5 bases and 8 bases, in that order; junction bases with no gene match: 9. This CDR3 region has 14 residues. Germline V gene data show CDR1 as SGHTA and CDR2 as FQGNSA. The CDR3 reads CASSGGTGVTKQYF. CDR3 coding DNA: TGTGCCAGCAGCGGAGGGACAGGGGTTACGAAGCAGTACTTC.

This clone appeared a few times. The chain employs TRBV7-8 and TRBJ2-7; D possibly corresponds to TRBD1 (6 bases). CDR3 length equals 14 residues. Germline V CDR1 and CDR2: SGHVS, FQNEAQ. V lost 7 bases and J lost 6, with 19 bases in between. The CDR3 spells CASTYRARLAEQYF. The CDR3, as DNA: TGTGCCAGCACCTACAGGGCTCGGCTGGCCGAGCAGTACTTC.